The 20 T cell receptor beta chains listed next were all sequenced from one sample in a study of T-cell memory formation after mild COVID-19. TCRdb independently ran MiXCR on the 5' RACE reads; one entry per CDR3 protein. The data contain a few hundred thousand distinct CDR3 sequences, about a fifth of them seen just once; the ten biggest clones take up 7% to 9%. The sequenced material came from PBMCs or a T cell subset sorted from them (not recorded which). Receptor source: an adult woman who had mild COVID-19 (a few samples of this study predate the infection). Cell type and time point are not known.

By proportion, this clonotype is medium-sized. V and J are TRBV7-2 and TRBJ2-5; 9 positions match TRBD2. Germline V gives CDR1 SGHTA, CDR2 FQGNSA. The CDR3 sequence is 14 residues long. V shed 4 bases and J 4 bases; nucleotides not matched to a gene: 4. CDR3 protein: CASSYGTSRETQYF. CDR3 bases: TGTGCCAGCAGCTACGGGACTAGCCGAGAGACCCAGTACTTC.

This chain connects TRBV7-6 to TRBJ2-3; TRBD1 might be the D (7 bases). This CDR3 contains 18 residues. Germline CDR1 is SGHVS and CDR2 is FNYEAQ. Trimming took 2 bases from V and 2 from J, leaving 20 bases between them. CDR3 in DNA: TGTGCCAGCAGCTTAAGTTTTCGGAGGGGGCGACTCACAGATACGCAGTATTTT. Its translation is CASSLSFRRGRLTDTQYF.

This clonotype showed up just a few times. J is TRBJ2-1 and V is TRBV6-5, with D possibly being TRBD1 (5 bases). Germline CDR1 and CDR2: MNHEY and SVGAGI. The V end lost 0 bases, the J end lost 6 bases, and 12 bases lay between the germline ends. This CDR3 region has 15 residues. The CDR3 sequence is CASSYSAGNPNEQFF. The CDR3 DNA sequence: TGTGCCAGCAGTTACTCGGCAGGGAACCCCAATGAGCAGTTCTTC.

The V gene is TRBV3-1, the J gene TRBJ2-7, with 8 bases lining up with TRBD1. Losses at the gene ends were 0 bases for V and 5 bases for J; bases not matched to a gene: 6. Germline values: CDR1 LGHDT, CDR2 YNNKEL (reference sequence). CDR3 length equals 15 residues. This chain's CDR3 is CASSQDSDRGDEQYF. The CDR3 DNA is TGTGCCAGCAGCCAAGATAGCGACAGGGGCGACGAGCAGTACTTC.

In DNA form, the CDR3 reads TGTGCCAGTAATGGCCCAGGAGCGGGTATGGTCACAGATACGCAGTATTTT. Its protein is CASNGPGAGMVTDTQYF. The rearrangement links TRBV19 to TRBJ2-3, with D perhaps matching TRBD2 (6 bases). V gave up 7 bases and J gave up 2 bases, with 22 bases separating them. Germline assignment: CDR1 LNHDA and CDR2 SQIVND (reference sequence). This CDR3 is built from 17 residues.

The chain employs TRBV12-3 or TRBV12-4 and TRBJ1-6; 9 bases are shared with TRBD1. The CDR3 covers 15 residues. V dropped 5 bases and J dropped 3; count of bases not matched to a gene: 2. The CDR3 coding sequence is TGTGCCAGCAGTGGGACAGGGCTCTATAATTCACCCCTCCACTTT. Translation gives CASSGTGLYNSPLHF.

This clonotype turned up a few times. The genes are TRBV5-1 and TRBJ2-5; no reliable D call. V lost 0 bases, J lost 4 bases, and 16 bases lay in between. This CDR3 region has 16 residues. Germline V gene lookup returns CDR1 SGHRS and CDR2 YFSETQ. The CDR3 protein is CASSLGFRALGETQYF. In DNA form, the CDR3 reads TGCGCCAGCAGCTTGGGGTTCCGGGCCCTAGGAGAGACCCAGTACTTC. The whole variable domain, filled in from reference TRBV5-1 and TRBJ2-5, reads KAGVTQTPRYLIKTRGQQVTLSCSPISGHRSVSWYQQTPGQGLQFLFEYFSETQRNKGNFPGRFSGRQFSNSRSEMNVSTLELGDSALYLCASSLGFRALGETQYFGPGTRLLVL.

This CDR3 is CATGHTGEEQYF. In DNA, the CDR3 is TGTGCCACCGGTCACACCGGGGAAGAGCAGTACTTC. This chain links TRBV24-1 with TRBJ2-7; D may be TRBD2 (5 bases). V shed 9 bases and J shed 7 bases, with 15 bases lying between them. The V gene's germline CDR1 is KGHDR and CDR2 SFDVKD. The CDR3 is 12 amino acids.

This clonotype was counted only a few times. V and J are TRBV7-3 and TRBJ1-1; TRBD1 matches at 11 bases. V shed 5 bases and J 5 bases; nucleotides not matched to a gene: 4. The CDR3 length is 14 residues. CDR1 and CDR2 from the germline V gene are SGHTA and FQGTGA. The CDR3 region has the DNA TGTGCCAGCAGCGCGGACAGGGGGCAAACTGAAGCTTTCTTT. Residues: CASSADRGQTEAFF.

There are many counts of this clonotype. V is TRBV10-2 and J is TRBJ1-1; D is perhaps TRBD1 (6 bases). Trimming pared 8 bases from V and 1 base from J, leaving 14 bases between. This CDR3 comprises 14 residues. Per germline, CDR1 WSHSY and CDR2 SAAADI. The CDR3 coding sequence is TGCGCCAGCCGGGCGGGACAACAGAACACTGAAGCTTTCTTT. Residues: CASRAGQQNTEAFF.

This clonotype was counted only a few times. The genes are TRBV3-1 and TRBJ2-1, with D possibly called TRBD1 or TRBD2 (5 bases each). Germline V CDR1 and CDR2: LGHDT, YNNKEL (reference sequence). Deletions cut 0 bases from V and 1 base from J, with 16 bases between. This CDR3 is built from 18 residues. The CDR3 DNA follows: TGTGCCAGCAGCCAAGATTTTGGGACCTTGGGGTCCTACAATGAGCAGTTCTTC. Translating it yields CASSQDFGTLGSYNEQFF.

The chain uses TRBV12-3 or TRBV12-4 and TRBJ1-6, with a tentative D call TRBD1 (5 bases). This CDR3 has 14 amino acids. V lost 6 bases and J lost 6, with 12 bases in between. The CDR3 sequence is CASRAAGGNSPLHF. The CDR3 DNA sequence: TGTGCCAGCAGGGCCGCGGGGGGTAATTCACCCCTCCACTTT.

The chain carries TRBV7-2 and TRBJ2-7; 9 bases agree with TRBD1. After removal of 5 bases from V and 4 bases from J, the junction contained 9 bases not matched to a gene. The CDR3 consists of 15 residues. In germline, CDR1 is SGHTA, CDR2 FQGNSA. CDR3 sequence: CASSPSGTGLYEQYF. CDR3 DNA sequence: TGTGCCAGCAGCCCCTCCGGGACAGGGTTGTACGAGCAGTACTTC.

V gene TRBV20-1 combines with J gene TRBJ2-7; TRBD1 is a possible D gene (6 bases). The germline V gene has CDR1 DFQATT and CDR2 SNEGSKA (reference sequence). The CDR3 length is 14 residues. V shed 6 bases and J shed 5 bases, with 20 bases lying between them. The CDR3 is CSAPSRYRVHEQYF. The CDR3 bases are TGCAGTGCCCCGTCCCGGTACAGGGTACACGAGCAGTACTTC.

There are a few counts of this clonotype. This rearrangement joins TRBV28 to TRBJ2-7; D gene unclear. V was trimmed by 5 bases and J by 6 bases, leaving 8 bases between them. Germline-derived CDR1 and CDR2 are MDHEN and SYDVKM. The CDR3 extends over 11 amino acids. CDR3 loop: CASSIQGEQYF. DNA for the CDR3: TGTGCCAGCAGTATCCAAGGCGAGCAGTACTTC.

The chain combines TRBV6-2 or TRBV6-3 with TRBJ2-7, with D possibly TRBD2 on 6 matching bases. The CDR3 is made up of 15 amino acids. Trimming removed 6 bases from V and 3 bases from J, with 18 bases in between. CDR1 is MNHEY and CDR2 is SVGEGT in the germline V gene. CDR3 bases: TGTGCCAGCAGGACGGAGGGTAATGGGTTCTACGAGCAGTACTTC. Translation: CASRTEGNGFYEQYF.

This chain links TRBV15 with TRBJ2-3; D might be TRBD2 (5 bases). The CDR3 contains 17 residues. Germline V CDR1 and CDR2: LNHNV, YYDKDF (reference sequence). The germline V and J ends were trimmed by 0 bases and 6 bases, with 19 bases remaining between them. The CDR3 protein is CATSRDLTAGYLDTQYF. CDR3 coding DNA: TGTGCCACCAGCAGAGATCTTACGGCGGGCTACTTGGATACGCAGTATTTT.

This clonotype was counted only a few times. This chain links TRBV20-1 with TRBJ2-1; D call uncertain. Germline V gene sequence: CDR1 DFQATT, CDR2 SNEGSKA (reference sequence). The CDR3 is made up of 15 amino acids. V was trimmed by 0 bases and J by 1 base, leaving 10 bases between them. CDR3 protein: CSARDETRSYNEQFF. The CDR3 nucleotides are TGCAGTGCTAGAGATGAGACCAGATCCTACAATGAGCAGTTCTTC.

V usage is TRBV18 and J usage is TRBJ1-1; tentatively, D is TRBD1 (5 bases). CDR1 and CDR2 (germline): KGHSH, LQKENI. V gave up 3 bases and J gave up 1 base, with 9 bases separating them. The CDR3 loop spans 14 amino acids. CDR3 region: CASSPMGENTEAFF. CDR3 nucleotides: TGTGCCAGCTCACCCATGGGGGAGAACACTGAAGCTTTCTTT.

This clonotype was counted between two and nine times. The CDR3 region has the DNA TGTGCCAGCAGTCTGGCCCAATTTTCGGATACGCAGTATTTT. This translates into CASSLAQFSDTQYF. The V and J genes are TRBV12-3 or TRBV12-4 and TRBJ2-3; D is uncertain. There are 14 residues in the CDR3. Trimming cost V 5 bases and J 6 bases, with 15 bases left between them.